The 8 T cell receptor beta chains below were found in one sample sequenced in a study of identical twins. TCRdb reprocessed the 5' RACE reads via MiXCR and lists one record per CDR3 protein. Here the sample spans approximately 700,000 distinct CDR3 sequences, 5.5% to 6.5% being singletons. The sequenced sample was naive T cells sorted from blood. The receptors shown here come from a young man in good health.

In DNA, the CDR3 is TGTGCCAGCAGTACCCCCGGGGGGCAGCCCCAGCATTTT. Protein product: CASSTPGGQPQHF. The rearrangement joins TRBV6-1 to TRBJ1-5; D is perhaps TRBD1 (5 bases). The ends were cut back, 5 bases at V and 7 bases at J, with 12 bases in the middle. The CDR3 loop spans 13 amino acids. Germline lookup yields CDR1 MNHNS and CDR2 SASEGT.

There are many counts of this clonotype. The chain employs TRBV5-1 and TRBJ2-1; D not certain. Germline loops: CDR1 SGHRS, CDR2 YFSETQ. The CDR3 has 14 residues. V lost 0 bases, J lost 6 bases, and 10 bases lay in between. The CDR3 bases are TGCGCCAGCAGCTTGGGAGGTCCCGTCAATGAGCAGTTCTTC. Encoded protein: CASSLGGPVNEQFF.

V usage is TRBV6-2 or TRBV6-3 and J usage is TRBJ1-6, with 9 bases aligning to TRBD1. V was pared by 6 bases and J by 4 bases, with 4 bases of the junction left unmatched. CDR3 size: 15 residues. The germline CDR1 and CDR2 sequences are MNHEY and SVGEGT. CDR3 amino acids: CASRLGQGYNSPLHF. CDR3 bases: TGTGCCAGCAGACTCGGACAGGGGTATAATTCACCCCTCCACTTT.

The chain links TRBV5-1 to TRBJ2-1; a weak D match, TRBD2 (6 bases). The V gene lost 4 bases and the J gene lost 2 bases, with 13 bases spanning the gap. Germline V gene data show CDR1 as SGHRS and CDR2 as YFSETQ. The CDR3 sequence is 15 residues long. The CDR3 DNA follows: TGCGCCAGCAGCCCTAGTCTAGCGCCCTACAATGAGCAGTTCTTC. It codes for CASSPSLAPYNEQFF. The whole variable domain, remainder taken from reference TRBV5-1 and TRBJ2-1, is KAGVTQTPRYLIKTRGQQVTLSCSPISGHRSVSWYQQTPGQGLQFLFEYFSETQRNKGNFPGRFSGRQFSNSRSEMNVSTLELGDSALYLCASSPSLAPYNEQFFGPGTRLTVL.

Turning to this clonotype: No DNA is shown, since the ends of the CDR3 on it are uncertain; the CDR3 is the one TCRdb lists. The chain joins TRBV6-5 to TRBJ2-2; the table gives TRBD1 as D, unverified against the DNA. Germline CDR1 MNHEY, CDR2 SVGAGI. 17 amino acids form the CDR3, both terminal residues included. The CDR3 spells CASSTSGQGINTGELFF.

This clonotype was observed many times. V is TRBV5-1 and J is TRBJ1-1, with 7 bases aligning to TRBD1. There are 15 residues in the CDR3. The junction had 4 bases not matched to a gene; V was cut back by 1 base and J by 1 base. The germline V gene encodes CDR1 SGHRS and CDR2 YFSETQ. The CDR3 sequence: CASSLRGQQNTEAFF. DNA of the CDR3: TGCGCCAGCAGCTTGCGGGGACAGCAGAACACTGAAGCTTTCTTT.

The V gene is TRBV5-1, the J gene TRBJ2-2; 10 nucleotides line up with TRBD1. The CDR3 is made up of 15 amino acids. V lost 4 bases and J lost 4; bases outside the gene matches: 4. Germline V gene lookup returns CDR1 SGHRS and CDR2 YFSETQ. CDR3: CASSRDRGGTGELFF. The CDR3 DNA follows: TGCGCCAGCAGCAGGGACAGGGGTGGCACCGGGGAGCTGTTTTTT.

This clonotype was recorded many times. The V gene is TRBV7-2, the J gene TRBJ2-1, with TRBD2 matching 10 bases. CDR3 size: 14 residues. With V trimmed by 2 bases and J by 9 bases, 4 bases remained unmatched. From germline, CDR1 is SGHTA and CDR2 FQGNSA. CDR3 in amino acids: CASSLSGRASEQFF. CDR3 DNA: TGTGCCAGCAGCTTAAGCGGGAGGGCCTCTGAGCAGTTCTTC.